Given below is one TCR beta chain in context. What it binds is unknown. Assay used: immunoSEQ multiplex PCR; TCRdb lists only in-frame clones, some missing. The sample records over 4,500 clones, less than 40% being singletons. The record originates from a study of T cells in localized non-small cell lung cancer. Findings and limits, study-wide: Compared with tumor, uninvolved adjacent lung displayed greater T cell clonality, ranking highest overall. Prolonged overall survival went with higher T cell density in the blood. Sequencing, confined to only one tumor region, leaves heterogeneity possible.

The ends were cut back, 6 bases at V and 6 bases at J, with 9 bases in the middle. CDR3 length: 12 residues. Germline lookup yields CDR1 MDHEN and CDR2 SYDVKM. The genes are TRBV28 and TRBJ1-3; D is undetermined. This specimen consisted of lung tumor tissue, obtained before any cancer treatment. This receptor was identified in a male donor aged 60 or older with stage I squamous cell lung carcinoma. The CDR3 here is CASSQQPNTIYF. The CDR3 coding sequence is TGTGCCAGCAGCCAACAGCCAAACACCATATATTTT.